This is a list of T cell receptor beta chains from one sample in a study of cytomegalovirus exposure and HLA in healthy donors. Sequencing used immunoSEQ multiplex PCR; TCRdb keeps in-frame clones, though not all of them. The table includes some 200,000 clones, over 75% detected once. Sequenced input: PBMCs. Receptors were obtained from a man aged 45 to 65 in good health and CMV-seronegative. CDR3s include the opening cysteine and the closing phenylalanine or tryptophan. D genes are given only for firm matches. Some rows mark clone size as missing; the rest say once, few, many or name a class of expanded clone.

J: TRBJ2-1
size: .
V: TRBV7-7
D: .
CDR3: CASSSDRYNEQFF
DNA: TGTGCCAGCAGCTCGGACAGATACAATGAGCAGTTCTTC

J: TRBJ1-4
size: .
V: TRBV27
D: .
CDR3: CASRSGATNEKLFF
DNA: TGTGCCAGCAGAAGCGGTGCAACTAATGAAAAACTGTTTTTT

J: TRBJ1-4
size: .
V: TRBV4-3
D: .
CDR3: CASSQDRDDPSSTATNEKLFF
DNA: TGCGCCAGCAGCCAAGATCGAGACGACCCCAGTTCGACTGCAACTAATGAAAAACTGTTTTTT

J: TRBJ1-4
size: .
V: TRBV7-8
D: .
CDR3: CASSLAETNEKLFF
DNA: TGTGCCAGCAGCTTGGCAGAAACTAATGAAAAACTGTTTTTT

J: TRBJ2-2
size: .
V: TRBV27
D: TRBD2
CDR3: CASTGRGAPNTGELFF
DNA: TGTGCCAGCACCGGGCGGGGGGCCCCAAACACCGGGGAGCTGTTTTTT

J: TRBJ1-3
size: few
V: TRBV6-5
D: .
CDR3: CASSRTTGSGNTIYF
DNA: TGTGCCAGCAGTAGAACCACGGGGTCTGGAAACACCATATATTTT

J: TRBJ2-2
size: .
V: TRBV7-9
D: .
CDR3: CSSSLPLGVVTGELFF
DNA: TGTTCCAGCAGCCTCCCCCTAGGGGTAGTAACCGGGGAGCTGTTTTTT

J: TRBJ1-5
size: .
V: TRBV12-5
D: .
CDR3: CASGLGMTANQPQHF
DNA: TGTGCTAGTGGTTTGGGAATGACAGCCAATCAGCCCCAGCATTTT

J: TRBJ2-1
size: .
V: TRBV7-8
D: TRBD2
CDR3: CASTWGTSEGEQFF
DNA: TGTGCCAGCACCTGGGGGACTAGCGAGGGTGAGCAGTTCTTC

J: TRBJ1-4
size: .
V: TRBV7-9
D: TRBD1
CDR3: CASSLTGGNEKLFF
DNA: TGTGCCAGCAGCTTGACAGGGGGGAATGAAAAACTGTTTTTT

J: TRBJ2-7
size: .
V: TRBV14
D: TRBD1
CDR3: CASRPQGAGEQYF
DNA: TGTGCCAGCAGACCGCAGGGGGCTGGGGAGCAGTACTTC

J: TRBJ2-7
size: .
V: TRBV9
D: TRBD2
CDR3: CASSGPGLENYEQYF
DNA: TGTGCCAGCAGCGGACCGGGACTAGAAAACTACGAGCAGTACTTC

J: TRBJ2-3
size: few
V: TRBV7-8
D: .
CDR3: CASSLGTPDTQYF
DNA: TGTGCCAGCAGCTTAGGGACACCAGATACGCAGTATTTT

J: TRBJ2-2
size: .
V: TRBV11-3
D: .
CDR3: CASSPRTVNTGELFF
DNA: TGTGCCAGCAGCCCCCGGACTGTGAACACCGGGGAGCTGTTTTTT

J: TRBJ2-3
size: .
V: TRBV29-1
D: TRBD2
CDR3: CSVNREVSDTQYF
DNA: TGCAGCGTTAACCGGGAGGTTTCAGATACGCAGTATTTT

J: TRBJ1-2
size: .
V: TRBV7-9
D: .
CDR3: CASSSHSYGYTF
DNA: TGTGCCAGCAGCTCGCATAGCTATGGCTACACCTTC

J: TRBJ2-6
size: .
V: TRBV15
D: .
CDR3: CATSRDFRAGANVLTF
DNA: TGTGCCACCAGCAGAGATTTCCGAGCCGGGGCCAACGTCCTGACTTTC

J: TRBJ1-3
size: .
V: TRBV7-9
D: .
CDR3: CSSSLPPAGLSGNTIYF
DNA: TGTTCCAGCAGCTTACCTCCGGCAGGGCTCTCTGGAAACACCATATATTTT

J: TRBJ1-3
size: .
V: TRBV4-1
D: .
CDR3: CASSQDDGGRGNTIYF
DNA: TGCGCCAGCAGCCAAGATGACGGGGGGCGCGGAAACACCATATATTTT

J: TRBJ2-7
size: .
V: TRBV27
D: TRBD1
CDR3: CASRRTGSSYGQYF
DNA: TGTGCCAGCAGAAGGACAGGGAGCTCCTACGGGCAGTACTTC

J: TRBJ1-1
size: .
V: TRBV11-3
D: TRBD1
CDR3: CASSGQANTEAFF
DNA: TGTGCCAGCAGCGGACAGGCGAACACTGAAGCTTTCTTT

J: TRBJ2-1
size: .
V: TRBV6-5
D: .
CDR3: CASSYSSGLLYNEQFF
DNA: TGTGCCAGCAGTTACTCGTCGGGACTTCTGTACAATGAGCAGTTCTTC

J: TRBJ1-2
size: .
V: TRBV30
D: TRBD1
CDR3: CAWTKGQGLGYTF
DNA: TGTGCCTGGACTAAGGGACAGGGGTTAGGCTACACCTTC

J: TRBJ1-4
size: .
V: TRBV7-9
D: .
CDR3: CSSSSNRARTNEKLFF
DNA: TGTTCCAGCAGCTCGAACAGGGCCAGGACTAATGAAAAACTGTTTTTT

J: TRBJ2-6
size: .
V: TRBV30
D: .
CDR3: CAWSTASGANVLTF
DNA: TGTGCCTGGAGTACAGCCTCTGGGGCCAACGTCCTGACTTTC

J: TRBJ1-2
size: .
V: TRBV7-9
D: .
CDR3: CASSSWTVLSYGYTF
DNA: TGTGCCAGCAGCTCCTGGACAGTACTCTCCTATGGCTACACCTTC

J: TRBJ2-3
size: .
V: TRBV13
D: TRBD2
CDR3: CASRTSGGGTDTQYF
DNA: TGTGCCAGCAGGACTAGCGGGGGAGGTACAGATACGCAGTATTTT

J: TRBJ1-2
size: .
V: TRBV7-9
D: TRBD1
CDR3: CASSLGDRLYGYTF
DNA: TGTGCCAGCAGCTTAGGGGACAGGTTATATGGCTACACCTTC

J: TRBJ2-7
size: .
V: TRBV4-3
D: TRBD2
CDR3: CASSHSPGGLDEQYF
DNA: TGCGCCAGCAGCCACTCCCCGGGGGGGCTCGACGAGCAGTACTTC

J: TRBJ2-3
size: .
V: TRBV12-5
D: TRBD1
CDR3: CASGGTGQTDTQYF
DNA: TGTGCTAGTGGAGGGACAGGGCAAACAGATACGCAGTATTTT

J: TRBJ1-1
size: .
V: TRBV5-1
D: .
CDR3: CASSFVSETEAFF
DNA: TGCGCCAGCAGCTTCGTCTCGGAGACTGAAGCTTTCTTT

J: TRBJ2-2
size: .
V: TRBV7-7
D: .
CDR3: CASSLRWTKNTGELFF
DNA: TGTGCTAGCAGCTTACGGTGGACAAAGAACACCGGGGAGCTGTTTTTT

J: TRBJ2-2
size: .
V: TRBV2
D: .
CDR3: CASSLAHSHTGELFF
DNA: TGTGCCAGCAGCCTAGCCCACAGCCACACCGGGGAGCTGTTTTTT

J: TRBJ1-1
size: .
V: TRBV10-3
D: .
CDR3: CATYGTSEAFF
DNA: TGTGCCACCTATGGGACTTCTGAAGCTTTCTTT

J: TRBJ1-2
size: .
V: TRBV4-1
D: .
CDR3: CASSHPIGENYGYTF
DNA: TGCGCCAGCAGCCACCCGATTGGGGAGAACTATGGCTACACCTTC

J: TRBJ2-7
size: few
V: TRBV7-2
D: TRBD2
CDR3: CASSPGGLAGGYEQYF
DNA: TGTGCCAGCAGTCCCGGGGGACTAGCGGGGGGTTACGAGCAGTACTTC

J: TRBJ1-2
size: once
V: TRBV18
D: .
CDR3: CASSPEATKGYTF
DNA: TGTGCCAGCTCACCCGAGGCAACGAAGGGCTACACCTTC

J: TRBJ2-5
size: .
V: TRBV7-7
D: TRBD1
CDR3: CASSERDRGGRETQYF
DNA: TGTGCCAGCAGCGAAAGGGACAGGGGGGGTCGAGAGACCCAGTACTTC

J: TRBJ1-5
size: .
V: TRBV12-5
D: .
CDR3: CASGSDKGGLGQPQHF
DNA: TGTGCTAGTGGTTCGGACAAGGGGGGGCTGGGACAGCCCCAGCATTTT

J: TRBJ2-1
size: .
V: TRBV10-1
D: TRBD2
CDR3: CASSETSGPYNEQFF
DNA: TGCGCCAGCAGTGAAACTAGCGGCCCTTACAATGAGCAGTTCTTC

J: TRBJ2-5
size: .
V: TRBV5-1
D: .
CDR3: CASSAVEGAAETQYF
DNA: TGCGCCAGCAGCGCGGTTGAAGGGGCGGCGGAGACCCAGTACTTC

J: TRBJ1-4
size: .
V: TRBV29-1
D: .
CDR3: CSVFEGREKLFF
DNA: TGCAGCGTTTTTGAGGGAAGGGAAAAACTGTTTTTT

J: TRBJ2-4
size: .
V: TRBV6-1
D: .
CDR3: CASSEPGAKNIQYF
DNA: TGTGCCAGCAGTGAACCGGGGGCCAAAAACATTCAGTACTTC

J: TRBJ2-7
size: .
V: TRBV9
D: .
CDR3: CASSHDMSSYEQYF
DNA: TGTGCCAGCAGCCATGACATGAGCTCCTACGAGCAGTACTTC

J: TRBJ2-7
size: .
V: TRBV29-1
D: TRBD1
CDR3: CSVTGQGRGYEQYF
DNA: TGCAGCGTAACGGGACAGGGAAGAGGCTACGAGCAGTACTTC

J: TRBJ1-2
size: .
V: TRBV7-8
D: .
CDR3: CASSLEDRSLYGYTF
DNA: TGTGCCAGCAGCTTAGAGGACAGAAGTCTCTATGGCTACACCTTC

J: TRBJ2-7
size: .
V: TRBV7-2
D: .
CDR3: CASSSGFGGNEQYF
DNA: TGTGCCAGCAGCTCCGGGTTTGGGGGCAACGAGCAGTACTTC

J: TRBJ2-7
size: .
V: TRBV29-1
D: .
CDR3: CSVELGGTRTVEQYF
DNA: TGCAGCGTTGAACTTGGGGGGACCCGGACCGTCGAGCAGTACTTC

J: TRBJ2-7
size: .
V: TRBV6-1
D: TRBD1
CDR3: CASSATNRDRDPRDF
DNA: TGTGCCAGCAGTGCCACGAACCGGGACAGGGACCCTCGGGACTTC

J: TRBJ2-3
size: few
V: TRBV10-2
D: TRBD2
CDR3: CASSEFSGGKDTQYF
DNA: TGCGCCAGCAGTGAGTTTAGCGGGGGGAAGGATACGCAGTATTTT

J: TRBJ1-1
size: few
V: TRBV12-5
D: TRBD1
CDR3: CASGRDSEAFF
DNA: TGTGCTAGTGGTCGGGACAGTGAAGCTTTCTTT

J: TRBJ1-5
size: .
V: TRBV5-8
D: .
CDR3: CAWAGAGQPQHF
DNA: TGTGCCTGGGCAGGGGCAGGTCAGCCCCAGCATTTT

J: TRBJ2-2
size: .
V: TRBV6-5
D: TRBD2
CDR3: CASRFGLAGTGELFF
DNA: TGTGCCAGCAGATTCGGACTAGCGGGGACCGGGGAGCTGTTTTTT

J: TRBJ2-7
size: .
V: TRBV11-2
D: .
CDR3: CASSRPGTYEQYF
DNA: TGTGCCAGCAGCCGACCGGGGACCTACGAGCAGTACTTC

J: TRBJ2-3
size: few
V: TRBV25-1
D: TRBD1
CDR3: CASSETGASTDTQYF
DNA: TGTGCCAGCAGTGAGACAGGGGCTAGCACAGATACGCAGTATTTT